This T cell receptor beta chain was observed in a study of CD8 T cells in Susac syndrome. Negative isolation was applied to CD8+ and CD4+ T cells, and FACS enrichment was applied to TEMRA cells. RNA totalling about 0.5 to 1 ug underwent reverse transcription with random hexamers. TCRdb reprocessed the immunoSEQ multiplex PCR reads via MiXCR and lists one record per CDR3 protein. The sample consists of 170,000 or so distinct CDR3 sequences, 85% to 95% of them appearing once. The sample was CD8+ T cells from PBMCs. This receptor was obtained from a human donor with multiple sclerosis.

The CDR3: CASSFGAGSATEAFF. CDR3 coding DNA: TGTGCCAGCAGTTTCGGTGCGGGGTCAGCCACTGAAGCTTTCTTT. The chain combines TRBV28 with TRBJ1-1; no definite D call. This CDR3 is 15 amino acids long. Germline V CDR1 and CDR2: MDHEN, SYDVKM. V lost 3 bases to trimming and J lost 4 bases, with 15 bases between them.